Following are 29 T cell receptor beta chains from one sample sequenced in a study of preoperative IRX-2 immunotherapy in early breast cancer. The table came from immunoSEQ multiplex PCR; TCRdb's copy has only in-frame clones and leaves some out. The sample has 11,000 or so clones, roughly 76% seen once; the top ten hold about 6%. Treatment denoted: preoperative locoregional IRX-2 cytokine immunotherapy. The specimen was lymph node tissue, collected before IRX-2 immunotherapy. The receptors shown here come from a human donor with breast cancer.

The V call is TRBV6-8, the J call TRBJ2-7; 11 bases align to TRBD2. Trimming cost V 4 bases and J 0 bases; bases outside gene matches: 17. This CDR3 has 20 amino acids. CDR1 MNHGY and CDR2 SAAAGT come from the germline V gene. The CDR3, as DNA: TGTGCCAGCAGTTCCAATCGTATTGAACTAGCGGGGGTGAACTCCTACGAGCAGTACTTC. Protein sequence: CASSSNRIELAGVNSYEQYF.

This clone was detected only once. V gene TRBV30 combines with J gene TRBJ2-7; TRBD2 might be the D (7 bases). This CDR3 is 15 amino acids long. Germline V gene lookup returns CDR1 GTSNPN and CDR2 SVGIG (reference sequence). V lost 2 bases and J 0 bases, leaving 14 bases between the germline ends. Here the CDR3 reads CAWSSGRGSSYEQYF. CDR3 in DNA: TGTGCCTGGAGTTCAGGGAGGGGGAGCTCCTACGAGCAGTACTTC. The complete variable domain, with remaining parts taken from reference TRBV30 and TRBJ2-7, reads SQTIHQWPATLVQPVGSPLSLECTVEGTSNPNLYWYRQAAGRGLQLLFYSVGIGQISSEVPQNLSASRPQDRQFILSSKKLLLSDSGFYLCAWSSGRGSSYEQYFGPGTRLTVT.

This clone was seen only a few times. The chain carries TRBV19 and TRBJ1-5; possible D gene TRBD1, 5 bases. The CDR3 covers 15 residues. Germline V CDR1 and CDR2: LNHDA, SQIVND (reference sequence). V was cut by 7 bases and J by 7 bases, with 20 bases left in between. The CDR3 nucleotides are TGTGCCAGTACCCCTGAGGGGTACCTTACGCAGCCCCAGCATTTT. Translated: CASTPEGYLTQPQHF.

This clone was observed a few times. The rearrangement uses TRBV6-8 and TRBJ2-1; TRBD2 is a possible D gene (6 bases). The CDR3 loop spans 15 amino acids. Germline V CDR1 and CDR2: MNHGY, SAAAGT. V was cut by 11 bases and J by 1 base, with 18 bases left in between. The CDR3 reads CAGQLAYSSYNEQFF. Written as DNA, the CDR3 is TGTGCCGGACAACTAGCCTACTCTTCCTACAATGAGCAGTTCTTC.

The gene calls are TRBV6-8 and TRBJ1-1; D is perhaps TRBD1 (6 bases). This CDR3 region has 15 residues. Trimming shortened V by 5 bases and J by 4 bases, and 17 bases separated the two germline ends. Germline V gene sequence: CDR1 MNHGY, CDR2 SAAAGT. The chain's CDR3 is CASSASTGKGTEAFF. CDR3 nucleotides: TGTGCCAGCAGTGCCAGTACAGGGAAGGGCACTGAAGCTTTCTTT.

The J gene is TRBJ1-4, the V gene TRBV11-3, with TRBD1 identical over 9 bases. Losses at the gene ends were 3 bases for V and 4 bases for J; bases not matched to a gene: 3. Germline loops: CDR1 SGHNT, CDR2 YENEEA. The CDR3 loop spans 15 amino acids. CDR3 sequence (DNA): TGTGCCAGCAGCTTGGGACAGGGATATAATGAAAAACTGTTTTTT. Translating gives CASSLGQGYNEKLFF.

Only one count was recorded for this clone. The J gene is TRBJ1-1, the V gene TRBV29-1, with 7 bases aligning to TRBD1. The CDR3 is 14 residues long. V trimming: 5 bases; J trimming: 5 bases; junction bases outside the gene matches: 11. CDR1 is SQVTM and CDR2 is ANQGSEA in the germline V gene. The CDR3 coding sequence is TGCAGCGTTCTACCAGGGGGGGCGCGGACTGAAGCTTTCTTT. Amino acid sequence: CSVLPGGARTEAFF.

The sample holds a few counts of this clone. The chain is built from TRBV19 and TRBJ1-1; 8 nucleotides agree with TRBD1. V shed 5 bases, J shed 7 bases, and the junction held 12 bases outside the gene matches. The CDR3 spans 15 residues. Germline V gene data show CDR1 as LNHDA and CDR2 as SQIVND (reference sequence). Written as DNA, the CDR3 is TGTGCCAGTAGTCGTCCCGGGACAGGAACCATTGAAGCTTTCTTT. Residues: CASSRPGTGTIEAFF.

This sequence joins TRBV11-3 and TRBJ1-4; D is undetermined. The CDR3 length is 14 residues. Deletions cut 8 bases from V and 9 bases from J, with 19 bases between. Looked up from germline, CDR1 is SGHNT and CDR2 is YENEEA. CDR3 bases: TGTGCCAGCGACCGGGGTTTGGGCACCAAAAAACTGTTTTTT. It is translated as CASDRGLGTKKLFF.

This chain uses TRBV29-1 with TRBJ1-2, with D hard to call. Germline V CDR1 and CDR2: SQVTM, ANQGSEA. Between the trimmed V and J ends, which lost 3 bases and 4 bases, there was a span of 9 bases. CDR3 size: 12 residues. The CDR3 loop is CSVEWGLYGYTF. The CDR3 DNA sequence: TGCAGCGTTGAGTGGGGTCTCTATGGCTACACCTTC.

V is TRBV19 and J is TRBJ1-6, with a possible D match to TRBD1 (6 bases). From germline, CDR1 is LNHDA and CDR2 SQIVND (reference sequence). The CDR3 is 14 residues long. V lost 5 bases, J lost 5 bases, and 10 bases lay in between. Written as DNA, the CDR3 is TGTGCCAGTAGTCGGACAGACAATAATTCACCCCTCCACTTT. Encoded protein: CASSRTDNNSPLHF.

The chain carries TRBV29-1 and TRBJ2-2; TRBD1 might be the D (5 bases). This CDR3 has 14 residues. Between the trimmed V and J ends, which lost 3 bases and 2 bases, there was a span of 10 bases. CDR1 SQVTM and CDR2 ANQGSEA come from the germline V gene. The CDR3 spells CSVDARGNTGELFF. The CDR3 DNA reads as TGCAGCGTTGATGCTAGGGGTAACACCGGGGAGCTGTTTTTT.

This rearrangement joins TRBV14 to TRBJ1-1; 8 bases are a match to TRBD1. Germline V lookup: CDR1 SGHDN, CDR2 FVKESK. J gave up 5 bases and V 3 bases, and 2 bases lay outside the gene matches. The CDR3 runs to 13 residues. The CDR3 nucleotides are TGTGCCAGCAGCCAGACAGGGGTAACTGAAGCTTTCTTT. Translated: CASSQTGVTEAFF.

This chain's CDR3 is CASSFAGTSRYEQYF. The CDR3 DNA follows: TGTGCCAGCAGCTTCGCCGGGACTAGCCGGTACGAGCAGTACTTC. The V and J genes are TRBV7-1 and TRBJ2-7, with 9 nucleotides matching TRBD2. TRBV7-1 has ORF status, its function being uncertain. The CDR3 is 15 amino acids. After removal of 4 bases from V and 4 bases from J, the junction contained 8 bases not matched to a gene.

This chain joins TRBV19 and TRBJ1-1; the D gene is possibly TRBD1 (5 bases). The CDR3 contains 14 residues. V lost 5 bases, J lost 5 bases, and 15 bases lay in between. Germline CDR1 and CDR2: LNHDA and SQIVND (reference sequence). CDR3: CASSPGPGGTEAFF. CDR3 DNA: TGTGCCAGTAGTCCGGGACCCGGTGGGACTGAAGCTTTCTTT.

This clone appeared a single time. The chain is built from TRBV12-5 and TRBJ2-5, with D perhaps TRBD1 (5 bases). Germline CDR1 is LGHNT and CDR2 is FRNRAP. CDR3 length: 11 amino acids. CDR3 amino acids: CATQGGETQYF. In DNA, the CDR3 is TGTGCCACCCAGGGTGGGGAGACCCAGTACTTC. The whole variable domain, filled in from reference TRBV12-5 and TRBJ2-5, reads DARVTQTPRHKVTEMGQEVTMRCQPILGHNTVFWYRQTMMQGLELLAYFRNRAPLDDSGMPKDRFSAEMPDATLATLKIQPSEPRDSAVYFCATQGGETQYFGPGTRLLVL.

The J gene is TRBJ2-3, the V gene TRBV6-8; 7 nucleotides match TRBD2. Germline V lookup: CDR1 MNHGY, CDR2 SAAAGT. There are 16 residues in the CDR3. Losses at the gene ends were 0 bases for V and 4 bases for J; bases not matched to a gene: 7. CDR3 amino acids: CASSYSGGSTADTQYF. Written as DNA, the CDR3 is TGTGCCAGCAGTTACTCTGGCGGGAGCACAGCAGATACGCAGTATTTT.

CDR3 nucleotide sequence: TGCAGCGTTGATGGGCAGCTTAACTATGGCTACACCTTC. This gives the protein CSVDGQLNYGYTF. V and J are TRBV29-1 and TRBJ1-2; no clear D. CDR1 and CDR2 from the germline V gene are SQVTM and ANQGSEA. This CDR3 contains 13 residues. V was trimmed by 3 bases and J by 1 base, leaving 9 bases between them.

V usage is TRBV11-3 and J usage is TRBJ2-3; D not certain. The V and J ends lost 4 bases and 7 bases respectively, with 21 bases between them. Germline CDR1 SGHNT, CDR2 YENEEA. The CDR3 covers 16 residues. For the CDR3, the DNA is TGTGCCAGCAGCTCCGGCCAGCTAACCGACCGAAATACGCAGTATTTT. It translates to CASSSGQLTDRNTQYF.

This clone showed up just a few times. This chain uses TRBV28 with TRBJ1-1; D is possibly TRBD1 (5 bases). Germline CDR1 MDHEN, CDR2 SYDVKM. The CDR3 runs to 13 residues. The V gene lost 7 bases and the J gene lost 4 bases, with 13 bases spanning the gap. CDR3 residues: CASTYGGPTEAFF. The CDR3 nucleotides are TGTGCCAGCACTTACGGGGGTCCCACTGAAGCTTTCTTT.

As regards this clone: Compared with germline, one end of the junction differs, possibly owing to a read error. J is TRBJ1-3 and V is TRBV5-1; possible D gene TRBD1, 5 bases. The V gene's germline CDR1 is SGHRS and CDR2 YFSETQ. This CDR3 spans 15 amino acids. In nucleotides, the CDR3 is TGCGCCAGCTCCGAGGGGACTCTCTCTGGAAACACTATATATTTT. Protein: CASSEGTLSGNTIYF.

The chain joins TRBV15 to TRBJ2-1; tentatively, D is TRBD1 (5 bases). Trimming took 5 bases from V and 0 from J, leaving 17 bases between them. Germline V lookup: CDR1 LNHNV, CDR2 YYDKDF (reference sequence). This CDR3 has 17 residues. The CDR3 nucleotides are TGTGCCACCAGCGGCGATTGGGGCCAAAGCTCCTACAATGAGCAGTTCTTC. This codes for CATSGDWGQSSYNEQFF.

This clone was detected only once. CDR3 DNA sequence: TGTGCCAGCAGCTTAGGTGGTTTGGGCACCGGGGAGCTGTTTTTT. It encodes CASSLGGLGTGELFF. V and J are TRBV11-1 and TRBJ2-2; D ambiguous. The V and J ends lost 1 base and 4 bases respectively, with 10 bases between them. The germline V gene encodes CDR1 SGHAT and CDR2 FQDESV (reference sequence). CDR3 length: 15 amino acids.

This clone has more than one count but fewer than ten. The CDR3 protein is CASSGDRGRSETQYF. The CDR3, as DNA: TGTGCCAGCAGTGGGGACAGGGGAAGGTCGGAGACCCAGTACTTC. This chain uses TRBV6-8 with TRBJ2-5; 10 bases fit TRBD1. The CDR3 has 15 amino acids. Germline-derived CDR1 and CDR2 are MNHGY and SAAAGT. J was trimmed by 5 bases and V by 5 bases; bases with no gene match: 8.

Of note for this clone: X is used for the amino acid whose nucleotide is unread or ambiguous. The chain couples TRBV28 to TRBJ2-7; 8 bases map to TRBD2. The CDR3 runs 15 residues. V shed 1 base and J 11 bases; nucleotides not matched to a gene: 13. Germline CDR1 is MDHEN and CDR2 is SYDVKM. CDR3 in amino acids: CASSLSTTXGRAKYF. DNA for the CDR3: TGTGCCAGCAGTTTATCCACGACTARCGGGAGGGCGAAGTACTTC.

V gene TRBV11-3 combines with J gene TRBJ2-5; 7 bases match TRBD2. CDR3 length equals 14 residues. Germline lookup yields CDR1 SGHNT and CDR2 YENEEA. Trimming at V came to 2 bases and at J to 5 bases, leaving 5 bases not matched to a gene. CDR3 nucleotides: TGTGCCAGCAGCTTAACTAGCGATCGCGAGACCCAGTACTTC. This encodes CASSLTSDRETQYF. Full variable domain (remainder filled in from reference TRBV11-3 and TRBJ2-5): EAGVVQSPRYKIIEKKQPVAFWCNPISGHNTLYWYLQNLGQGPELLIRYENEEAVDDSQLPKDRFSAERLKGVDSTLKIQPAELGDSAVYLCASSLTSDRETQYFGPGTRLLVL.

V gene TRBV28 combines with J gene TRBJ2-1; TRBD2 might be the D (5 bases). This CDR3 contains 16 residues. The V and J ends lost 3 bases and 13 bases respectively, with 25 bases between them. Germline lookup yields CDR1 MDHEN and CDR2 SYDVKM. Written as DNA, the CDR3 is TGTGCCAGCAGTTTCGGGAATCGGTGGGGTGGGAGAGATCAGTTCTTC. Translating gives CASSFGNRWGGRDQFF. Variable domain in full (rest from reference TRBV28 and TRBJ2-1): DVKVTQSSRYLVKRTGEKVFLECVQDMDHENMFWYRQDPGLGLRLIYFSYDVKMKEKGDIPEGYSVSREKKERFSLILESASTNQTSMYLCASSFGNRWGGRDQFFGPGTRLTVL.

The V and J genes are TRBV7-6 and TRBJ2-1; 13 bases fit TRBD2. The ends lost 2 bases at V and 5 bases at J; junction bases unmatched: 6. Per the germline V gene, CDR1 is SGHVS and CDR2 is FNYEAQ. This CDR3 spans 17 amino acids. This CDR3 is CASSLRGLAGTNNEQFF. For the CDR3, the DNA is TGTGCCAGCAGCTTAAGGGGACTAGCGGGGACGAACAATGAGCAGTTCTTC.

The chain uses TRBV28 and TRBJ1-2, with 9 bases matching TRBD1. This CDR3 contains 14 residues. The ends lost 5 bases at V and 5 bases at J; junction bases unmatched: 6. The germline V gene encodes CDR1 MDHEN and CDR2 SYDVKM. For the CDR3, the DNA is TGTGCCAGCAGTCCTGGGGACAGGGAGTATGGCTACACCTTC. Its protein product is CASSPGDREYGYTF.